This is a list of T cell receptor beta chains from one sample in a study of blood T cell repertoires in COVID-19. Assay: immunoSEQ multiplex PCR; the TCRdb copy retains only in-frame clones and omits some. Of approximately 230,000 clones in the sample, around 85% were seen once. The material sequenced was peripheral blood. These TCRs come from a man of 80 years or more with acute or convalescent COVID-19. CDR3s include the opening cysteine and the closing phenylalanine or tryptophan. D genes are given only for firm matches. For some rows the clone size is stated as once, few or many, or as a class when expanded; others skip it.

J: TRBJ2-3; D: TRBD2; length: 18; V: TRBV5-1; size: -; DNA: TGCGCCAGCAGCTTGAGGACTAGCGGGGGGTTCGGCACAGATACGCAGTATTTT; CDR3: CASSLRTSGGFGTDTQYF
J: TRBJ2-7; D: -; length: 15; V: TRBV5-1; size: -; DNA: TGCGCCAGCAGCCCGGCCGGGGCAGGGGCACTCGAGCAGTACTTC; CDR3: CASSPAGAGALEQYF
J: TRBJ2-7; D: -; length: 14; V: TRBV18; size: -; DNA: TGTGCCAGCTCCCCCGGAACAGGGACCCACGAGCAGTACTTC; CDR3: CASSPGTGTHEQYF
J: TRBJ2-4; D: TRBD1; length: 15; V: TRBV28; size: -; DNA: TGTGCCAGCAGTTTTGTTCAGGGGGCAGGAAACATTCAGTACTTC; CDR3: CASSFVQGAGNIQYF
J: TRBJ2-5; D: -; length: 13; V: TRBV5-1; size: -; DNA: TGCGCCAGCAGCGTCCAGGGTCCAGAGACCCAGTACTTC; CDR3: CASSVQGPETQYF
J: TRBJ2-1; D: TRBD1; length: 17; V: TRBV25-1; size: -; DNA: TGTGCCAGCAGTGAGGCAACCGGACAGGGTATATACAATGAGCAGTTCTTC; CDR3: CASSEATGQGIYNEQFF
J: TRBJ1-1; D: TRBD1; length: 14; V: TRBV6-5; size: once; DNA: TGTGCCAACTCGATGGACAGGGGTGACACTGAAGCTTTCTTT; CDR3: CANSMDRGDTEAFF
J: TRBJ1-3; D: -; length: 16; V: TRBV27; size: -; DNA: TGTGCCAGCAGTTTACGACAGCCTCGCTCTGGAAACACCATATATTTT; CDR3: CASSLRQPRSGNTIYF
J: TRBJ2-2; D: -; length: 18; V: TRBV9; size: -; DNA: TGTGCCAGCAGCGTATCGGGACTGCCGGAAGCGAACACCGGGGAGCTGTTTTTT; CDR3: CASSVSGLPEANTGELFF
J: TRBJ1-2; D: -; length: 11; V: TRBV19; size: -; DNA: TGTGCCAGTAGTGAGGACTATGGCTACACCTTC; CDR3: CASSEDYGYTF
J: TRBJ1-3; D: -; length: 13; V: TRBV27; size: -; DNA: TGTGCCAGCAGTTTATTTATGGGAAACACCATATATTTT; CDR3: CASSLFMGNTIYF
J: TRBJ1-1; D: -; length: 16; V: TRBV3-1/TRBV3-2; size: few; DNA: TGTGCCAGCAGCCAAGATCAGGCGATCAGGAACACTGAAGCTTTCTTT; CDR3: CASSQDQAIRNTEAFF
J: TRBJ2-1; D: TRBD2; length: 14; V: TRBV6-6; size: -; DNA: TGTGCCAGCAGTTACAAGCGGGACTACAATGAGCAGTTCTTC; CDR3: CASSYKRDYNEQFF
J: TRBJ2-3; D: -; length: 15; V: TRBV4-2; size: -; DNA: TGTGCCAGCAGCCAAGATCCACGAGAGTTTGATACGCAGTATTTT; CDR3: CASSQDPREFDTQYF
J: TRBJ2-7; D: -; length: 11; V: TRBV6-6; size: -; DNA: TGTGCCAGCACCCAGGGCACAGAGCAGTACTTC; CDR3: CASTQGTEQYF
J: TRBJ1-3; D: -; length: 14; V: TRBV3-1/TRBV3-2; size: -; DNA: TGTGCCAGCAGTCAACGGGGGAACGGAAACACCATATATTTT; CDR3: CASSQRGNGNTIYF
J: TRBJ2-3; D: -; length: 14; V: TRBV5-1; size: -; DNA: TGCGCCAGCAGCTTAGTCGAGGGTGTAGATACGCAGTATTTT; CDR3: CASSLVEGVDTQYF
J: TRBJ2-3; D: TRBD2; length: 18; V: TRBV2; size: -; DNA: TGTGCCAGCAGTGAAGGCTCGGCAAGCGGGGGGGCCGGAGATACGCAGTATTTT; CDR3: CASSEGSASGGAGDTQYF
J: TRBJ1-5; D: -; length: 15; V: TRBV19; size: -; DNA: TGTGCCAGTAGTATCGGACAGCCCGGGCGACAGCCCCAGCATTTT; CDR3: CASSIGQPGRQPQHF
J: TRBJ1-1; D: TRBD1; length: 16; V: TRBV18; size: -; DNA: TGTGCCAGCTCACCACCCATGACAGGGACTGGCACTGAAGCTTTCTTT; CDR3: CASSPPMTGTGTEAFF
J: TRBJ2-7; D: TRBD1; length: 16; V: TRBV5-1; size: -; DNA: TGCGCCAGCAGCTTCTACGGAGGGACAGGTGGTGAGGAGCAGTACTTC; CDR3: CASSFYGGTGGEEQYF
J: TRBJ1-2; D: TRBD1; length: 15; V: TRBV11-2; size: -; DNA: TGTGCCAGCAGCTTAACGGGGGACAGCATCAATGGCTACACCTTC; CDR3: CASSLTGDSINGYTF
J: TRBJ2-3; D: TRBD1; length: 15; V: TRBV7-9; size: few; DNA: TGTGCCAGCAGCTTTGTGACAGGGGGCAAAGATACGCAGTATTTT; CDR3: CASSFVTGGKDTQYF
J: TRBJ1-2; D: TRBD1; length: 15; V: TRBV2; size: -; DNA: TGTGCCAGCAGAGAAGGACCGGGACAGTCGAGGCGCTACACCTTC; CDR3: CASREGPGQSRRYTF
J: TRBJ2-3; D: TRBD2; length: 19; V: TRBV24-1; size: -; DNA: TGTGCCACCAGTGATCCCGGGACTAGCGGGGGGAGGATACGAGATACGCAGTATTTT; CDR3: CATSDPGTSGGRIRDTQYF
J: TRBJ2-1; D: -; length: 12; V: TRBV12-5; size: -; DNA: TGTGCTAGTGGTTTGGACAAGAATGAGCAGTTCTTC; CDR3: CASGLDKNEQFF
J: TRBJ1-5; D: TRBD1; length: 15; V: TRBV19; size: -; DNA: TGTGCCAGTAGTATTACAGGGGTAAGGAATCAGCCCCAGCATTTT; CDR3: CASSITGVRNQPQHF
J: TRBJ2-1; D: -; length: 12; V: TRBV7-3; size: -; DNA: TGTGCCAGCAGCTCCCTTAATAATGAGCAGTTCTTC; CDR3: CASSSLNNEQFF
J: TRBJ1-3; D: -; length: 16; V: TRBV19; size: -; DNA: TGTGCCAGTAGTATAGAAGGAAGGAGCTCTGGAAACACCATATATTTT; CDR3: CASSIEGRSSGNTIYF
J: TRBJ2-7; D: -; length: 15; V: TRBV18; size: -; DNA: TGTGCCAGCTCACCCTCGGTGGTAGCGTATTACGAGCAGTACTTC; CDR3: CASSPSVVAYYEQYF
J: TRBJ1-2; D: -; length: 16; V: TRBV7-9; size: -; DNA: TGTGCCAGCAGCTTAGGGGGCAGCCTCAGCCTCTATGGCTACACCTTC; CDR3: CASSLGGSLSLYGYTF
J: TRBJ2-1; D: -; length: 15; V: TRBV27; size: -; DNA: TGTGCCAGCAGTTTGAGGGGGGGGCGACCCAATGAGCAGTTCTTC; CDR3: CASSLRGGRPNEQFF
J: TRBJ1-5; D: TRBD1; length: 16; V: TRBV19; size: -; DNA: TGTGCCAGTAGACCGATCGACAGGGGGTTCAATCAGCCCCAGCATTTT; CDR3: CASRPIDRGFNQPQHF
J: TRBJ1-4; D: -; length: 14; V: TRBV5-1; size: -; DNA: TGCGCCAGCAGCCCAGGACAGTGGAATGAAAAACTGTTTTTT; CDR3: CASSPGQWNEKLFF
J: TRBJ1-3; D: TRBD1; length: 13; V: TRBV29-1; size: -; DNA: TGCAGCGTTGACAGCAGGGGGACAAACACCATATATTTT; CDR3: CSVDSRGTNTIYF
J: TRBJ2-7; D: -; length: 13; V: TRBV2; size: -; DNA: TGTGCCAGCTGGACAGAAACCTCCTACGAGCAGTACTTC; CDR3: CASWTETSYEQYF
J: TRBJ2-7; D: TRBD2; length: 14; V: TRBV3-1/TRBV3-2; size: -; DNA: TGTGCCAGCAGCCAAACCGGGACTACTTACGAGCAGTACTTC; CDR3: CASSQTGTTYEQYF
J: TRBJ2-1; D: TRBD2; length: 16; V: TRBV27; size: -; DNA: TGTGCCAGCAGTTGGGGACTAGCGGGCGGACACAATGAGCAGTTCTTC; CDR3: CASSWGLAGGHNEQFF
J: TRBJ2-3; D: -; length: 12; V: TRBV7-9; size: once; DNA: TGTGCCAGCAGTTTCGACAGCAACCCTGGGTATTTT; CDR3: CASSFDSNPGYF
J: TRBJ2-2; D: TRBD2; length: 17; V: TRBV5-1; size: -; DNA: TGCGCCAGCAGCTCCTCGGCACTAGCGGGAGCAACCGGGGAGCTGTTTTTT; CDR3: CASSSSALAGATGELFF
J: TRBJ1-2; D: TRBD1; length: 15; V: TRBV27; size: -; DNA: TGTGCCAGCAGTTTATATTCGGGACAGGGGCATGGCTACACCTTC; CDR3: CASSLYSGQGHGYTF
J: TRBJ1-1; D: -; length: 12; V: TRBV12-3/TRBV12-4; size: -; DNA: TGTGCCAGCAGTCAACAGGTGGGGAAGGCTTTCTTT; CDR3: CASSQQVGKAFF
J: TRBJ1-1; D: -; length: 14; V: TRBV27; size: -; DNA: TGTGCCAGCACTCTGGGAGGGAGGAACACTGAAGCTTTCTTT; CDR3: CASTLGGRNTEAFF